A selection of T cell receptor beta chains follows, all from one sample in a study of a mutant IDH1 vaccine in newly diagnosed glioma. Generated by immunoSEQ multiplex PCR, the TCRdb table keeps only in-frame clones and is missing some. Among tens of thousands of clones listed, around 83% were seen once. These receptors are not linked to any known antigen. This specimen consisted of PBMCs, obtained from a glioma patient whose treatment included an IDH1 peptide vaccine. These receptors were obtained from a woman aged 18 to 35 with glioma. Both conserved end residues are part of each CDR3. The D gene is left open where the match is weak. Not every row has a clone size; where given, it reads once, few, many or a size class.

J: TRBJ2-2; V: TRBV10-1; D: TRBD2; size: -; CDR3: CASSESRLAGTGELFF; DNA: TGCGCCAGCAGTGAGTCTAGGCTAGCGGGCACCGGGGAGCTGTTTTTT
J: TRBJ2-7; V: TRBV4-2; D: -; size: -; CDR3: CASSQGVMSSYEQYF; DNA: TGTGCCAGCAGCCAAGGAGTTATGAGCTCCTACGAGCAGTACTTC
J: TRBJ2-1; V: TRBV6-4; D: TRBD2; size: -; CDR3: CASSATTSGEQFF; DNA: TGTGCCAGCAGTGCAACTACTAGCGGAGAGCAGTTCTTC
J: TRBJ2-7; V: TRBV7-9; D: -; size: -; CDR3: CASSLGESSPLYEQYF; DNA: TGTGCCAGCAGCTTAGGTGAGAGCTCCCCCCTCTACGAGCAGTACTTC
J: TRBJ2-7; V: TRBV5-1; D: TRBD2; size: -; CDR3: CASSPGLAGNFVEEQYF; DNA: TGCGCCAGCAGCCCAGGACTAGCGGGAAACTTCGTGGAGGAGCAGTACTTC
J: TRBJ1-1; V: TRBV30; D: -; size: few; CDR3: CASFLGGYAEAFF; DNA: TGTGCCTCCTTCTTGGGGGGCTACGCTGAAGCTTTCTTT
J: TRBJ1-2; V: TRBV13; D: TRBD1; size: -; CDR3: CASSPGRQGNGYTF; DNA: TGTGCCAGCAGCCCCGGCAGACAGGGCAATGGCTACACCTTC
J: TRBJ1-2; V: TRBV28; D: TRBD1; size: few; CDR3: CASKAPTGTDNYGYTF; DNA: TGTGCCAGCAAGGCTCCGACAGGGACTGATAACTATGGCTACACCTTC
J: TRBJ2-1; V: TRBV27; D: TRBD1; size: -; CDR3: CASSFGTGGINEQFF; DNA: TGTGCCAGCAGTTTTGGGACAGGGGGCATCAATGAGCAGTTCTTC
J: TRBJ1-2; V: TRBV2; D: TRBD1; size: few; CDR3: CASSPLGQGGNYGYTF; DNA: TGTGCCAGCAGTCCCCTGGGACAGGGGGGTAATTATGGCTACACCTTC
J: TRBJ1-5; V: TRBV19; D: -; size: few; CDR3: CASSLGPHEHF; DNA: TGTGCCAGTAGTCTCGGGCCCCACGAGCATTTT
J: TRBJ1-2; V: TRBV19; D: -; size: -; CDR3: CASSPPPGGGYTF; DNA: TGTGCCAGTAGTCCACCCCCGGGCGGCGGCTACACCTTC
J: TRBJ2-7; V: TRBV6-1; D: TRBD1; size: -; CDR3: CASRTGTGTYEQYF; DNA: TGTGCCAGCAGAACCGGGACAGGGACCTACGAGCAGTACTTC
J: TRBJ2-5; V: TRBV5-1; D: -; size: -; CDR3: CASSAGFRETQYF; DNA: TGCGCCAGCAGCGCGGGGTTTAGGGAGACCCAGTACTTC
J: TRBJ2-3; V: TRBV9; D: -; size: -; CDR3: CASSGADTQYF; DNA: TGTGCCAGCAGCGGTGCAGATACGCAGTATTTT
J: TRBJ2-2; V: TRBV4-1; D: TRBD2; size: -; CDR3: CASSQDPAGVGTGELFF; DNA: TGCGCCAGCAGCCAAGATCCAGCGGGGGTAGGCACCGGGGAGCTGTTTTTT
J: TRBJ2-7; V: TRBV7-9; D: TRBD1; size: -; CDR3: CASSVVQGVSYEQYF; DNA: TGTGCCAGCAGCGTCGTACAGGGGGTTTCCTACGAGCAGTACTTC
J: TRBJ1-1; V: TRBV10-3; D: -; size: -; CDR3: CAISRGGGQNTEAFF; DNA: TGTGCCATCAGCCGGGGGGGAGGTCAGAACACTGAAGCTTTCTTT
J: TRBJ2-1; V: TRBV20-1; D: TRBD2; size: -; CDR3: CSAQRGGEQFF; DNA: TGCAGTGCTCAGCGGGGGGGTGAGCAGTTCTTC
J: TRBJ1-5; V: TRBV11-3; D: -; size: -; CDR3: CASSPAGGTQPQHF; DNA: TGTGCCAGCAGCCCGGCGGGGGGAACCCAGCCCCAGCATTTT
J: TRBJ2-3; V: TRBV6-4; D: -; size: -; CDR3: CASSAIGREFPDTQYF; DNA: TGTGCCAGCAGTGCCATTGGCCGGGAGTTCCCAGATACGCAGTATTTT
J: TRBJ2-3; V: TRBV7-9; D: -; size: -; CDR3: CASSLGGALTDTQYF; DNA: TGTGCCAGCAGCTTAGGGGGGGCGTTAACAGATACGCAGTATTTT
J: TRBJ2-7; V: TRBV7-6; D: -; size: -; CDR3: CASSLAGGDEQYF; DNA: TGTGCCAGCAGCTTAGCGGGGGGAGACGAGCAGTACTTC
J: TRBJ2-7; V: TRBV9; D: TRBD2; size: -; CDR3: CASSVTGLAKHEQYF; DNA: TGTGCCAGCAGCGTGACGGGACTAGCGAAACACGAGCAGTACTTC
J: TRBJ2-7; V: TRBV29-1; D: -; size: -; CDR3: CSAQALGYEQYF; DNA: TGCAGCGCCCAAGCCCTGGGGTACGAGCAGTACTTC
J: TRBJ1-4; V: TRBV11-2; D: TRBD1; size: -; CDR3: CASSLVYRTGWDEKLFF; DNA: TGTGCCAGCAGCTTAGTTTACCGGACAGGGTGGGATGAAAAACTGTTTTTT
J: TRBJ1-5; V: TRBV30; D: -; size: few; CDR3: CASTSASHGYSPEYQPQHF; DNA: TGTGCCTCCACCTCAGCCTCCCATGGATATAGCCCGGAGTATCAGCCCCAGCATTTT
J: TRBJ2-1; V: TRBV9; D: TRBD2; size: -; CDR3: CASSATGGVDEQFF; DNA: TGTGCCAGCAGCGCGACCGGGGGGGTCGATGAGCAGTTCTTC
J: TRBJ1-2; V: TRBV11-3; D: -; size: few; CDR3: CASSLQGLAGYTF; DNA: TGTGCCAGCAGCTTACAGGGTTTGGCTGGCTACACCTTC
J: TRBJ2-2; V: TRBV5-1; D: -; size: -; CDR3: CASSLGPRNTGELFF; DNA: TGCGCCAGCAGCTTGGGTCCCCGTAACACCGGGGAGCTGTTTTTT
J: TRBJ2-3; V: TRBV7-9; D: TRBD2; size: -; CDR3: CASSLGTSYTDTQYF; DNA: TGTGCCAGCAGCCTGGGGACTAGCTACACAGATACGCAGTATTTT
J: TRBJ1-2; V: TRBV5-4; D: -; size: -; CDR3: CASSLLEDYGYTF; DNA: TGTGCCAGCAGCTTACTGGAGGACTATGGCTACACCTTC
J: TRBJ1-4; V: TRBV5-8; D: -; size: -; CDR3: CASTASGTGINEKLFF; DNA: TGTGCCAGCACAGCATCCGGGACTGGGATTAATGAAAAACTGTTTTTT
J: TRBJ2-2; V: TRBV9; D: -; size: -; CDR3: CATSRENTGELFF; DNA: TGTGCCACCAGTAGGGAGAACACCGGGGAGCTGTTTTTT
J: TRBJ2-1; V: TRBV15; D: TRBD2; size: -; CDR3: CATRTRGSSYNEQFF; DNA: TGTGCCACCAGGACCCGCGGGAGCTCCTACAATGAGCAGTTCTTC
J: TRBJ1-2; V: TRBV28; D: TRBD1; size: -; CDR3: CASSQRQGNYGYTF; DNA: TGTGCCAGCAGTCAACGACAGGGTAACTATGGCTACACCTTC
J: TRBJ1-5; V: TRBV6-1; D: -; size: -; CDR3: CASSETGLVNQPQHF; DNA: TGTGCCAGCAGTGAAACAGGGCTGGTCAATCAGCCCCAGCATTTT
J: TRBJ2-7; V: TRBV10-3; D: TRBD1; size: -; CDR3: CAISSGTAEYEQYF; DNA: TGTGCCATCAGCTCCGGGACAGCCGAGTACGAGCAGTACTTC
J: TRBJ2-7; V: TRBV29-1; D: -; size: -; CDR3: CSALVGNEQYF; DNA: TGCAGCGCCCTCGTAGGGAACGAGCAGTACTTC
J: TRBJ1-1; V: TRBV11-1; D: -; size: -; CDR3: CASSLVSGYTAFF; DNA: TGTGCCAGCAGCTTAGTTTCGGGCTACACGGCTTTCTTT
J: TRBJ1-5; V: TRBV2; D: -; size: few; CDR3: CASSLQGIIHQPQHF; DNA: TGTGCCAGCAGTCTACAGGGAATTATCCATCAGCCCCAGCATTTT
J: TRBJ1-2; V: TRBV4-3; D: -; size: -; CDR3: CASSQENWQGYYGYTF; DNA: TGCGCCAGCAGCCAAGAAAATTGGCAGGGGTACTATGGCTACACCTTC
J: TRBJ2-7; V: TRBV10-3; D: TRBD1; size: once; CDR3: CAISDGQGDSYEQYF; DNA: TGTGCCATCAGTGATGGACAGGGGGATTCCTACGAGCAGTACTTC
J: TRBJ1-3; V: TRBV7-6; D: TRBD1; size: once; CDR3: CASSNGQGDGNTIYF; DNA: TGTGCCAGCAGCAACGGACAGGGGGACGGAAACACCATATATTTT
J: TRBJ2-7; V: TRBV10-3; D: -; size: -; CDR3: CAIRGEGSVYEQYF; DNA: TGTGCCATAAGGGGGGAGGGATCGGTCTACGAGCAGTACTTC